The 20 T cell receptor beta chains below come from one sample, sequenced in a study of blood T cells in healthy people across ages. The second PCR ran 7 to 11 cycles with a sample-barcoded 5' primer and J-beta primers. MiXCR, run by TCRdb on the 5' RACE reads, gives a single entry per CDR3 protein. The data contain over 1,500,000 distinct CDR3 sequences, approximately 39% of them singletons. Sequences were obtained from blood. Receptors were obtained from a human donor in good health.

This chain links TRBV6-5 with TRBJ2-1; 7 nucleotides line up with TRBD1. V trimming: 5 bases; J trimming: 7 bases; junction bases outside the gene matches: 11. The CDR3 runs to 15 residues. CDR1 is MNHEY, CDR2 SVGAGI, per germline. The CDR3 region has the DNA TGTGCCAGCAGTACAGGGGATTTTTCGTTTAATGAGCAGTTCTTC. Its protein is CASSTGDFSFNEQFF.

This clonotype has just a few counts. The chain employs TRBV4-3 and TRBJ1-2; D ambiguous. Germline V gene sequence: CDR1 LGHNA, CDR2 YSLEER. This CDR3 contains 15 residues. Deletions cut 0 bases from V and 4 bases from J, with 12 bases between. The CDR3 loop reads CASSQELISGYGYTF. The CDR3 nucleotides are TGCGCCAGCAGCCAAGAACTCATATCGGGCTATGGCTACACCTTC.

This clonotype has just a few counts. This rearrangement joins TRBV6-5 to TRBJ1-2; D remains unclear. Germline V CDR1 and CDR2: MNHEY, SVGAGI. Trimming stripped 11 bases from V and 4 bases from J, with 20 bases between. The CDR3 has 14 amino acids. Here the CDR3 reads CAAGEDLIPYGYTF. The CDR3 bases are TGTGCCGCCGGGGAAGATCTGATACCCTATGGCTACACCTTC.

This chain connects TRBV28 to TRBJ1-4, with D uncertain. The V end lost 8 bases, the J end lost 4 bases, and 14 bases lay between the germline ends. From germline, CDR1 is MDHEN and CDR2 SYDVKM. The CDR3 runs 14 residues. CDR3 region: CASSLTLINEKLFF. For the CDR3, the DNA is TGTGCCAGCTCCTTGACGTTGATTAATGAAAAACTGTTTTTT.

The chain has TRBV5-1 and TRBJ2-5, with D possibly being TRBD2 (6 bases). The V gene's germline CDR1 is SGHRS and CDR2 YFSETQ. The CDR3 has 15 residues. V lost 0 bases and J 0 bases, leaving 9 bases between the germline ends. The CDR3 DNA reads as TGCGCCAGCAGCTTGGACGGGGGTAACCAAGAGACCCAGTACTTC. It yields the protein CASSLDGGNQETQYF.

This clonotype has just one count. The chain couples TRBV6-1 to TRBJ2-3; D is unresolved. Trimming stripped 6 bases from V and 2 bases from J, with 9 bases between. Germline V gene lookup returns CDR1 MNHNS and CDR2 SASEGT. There are 13 residues in the CDR3. This CDR3 reads CASRELVTDTQYF. CDR3 sequence (DNA): TGTGCCAGCAGGGAGCTAGTCACAGATACGCAGTATTTT.

The chain is built from TRBV19 and TRBJ1-4, with TRBD1 as a possible D gene (6 bases). The CDR3 runs to 15 residues. V was cut by 5 bases and J by 1 base, with 11 bases left in between. The germline gives CDR1 LNHDA, CDR2 SQIVND (reference sequence). DNA of the CDR3: TGTGCCAGTAGTGTAACAGGGAGAACTAATGAAAAACTGTTTTTT. This sequence encodes CASSVTGRTNEKLFF. Together with reference TRBV19 and TRBJ1-4, the CDR3 gives the full variable domain: DGGITQSPKYLFRKEGQNVTLSCEQNLNHDAMYWYRQDPGQGLRLIYYSQIVNDFQKGDIAEGYSVSREKKESFPLTVTSAQKNPTAFYLCASSVTGRTNEKLFFGSGTQLSVL.

This clonotype was counted once. The junction departs from the called germline gene at one end, perhaps through a read error. The V and J genes are TRBV7-2 and TRBJ1-5; 8 bases map to TRBD1. CDR3 length equals 14 residues. Germline CDR1 SGHTA, CDR2 FQGNSA. The CDR3 region has the DNA TGTGCCGGCAGCTTAACCCAGGGGGCCTTGCCCCAGCATTTT. Residues: CAGSLTQGALPQHF.

This clonotype was counted a few times. The gene calls are TRBV29-1 and TRBJ2-7; D is tentatively TRBD1 or TRBD2 (5 bases each). Trimming took 3 bases from V and 5 from J, leaving 17 bases between them. The germline gives CDR1 SQVTM, CDR2 ANQGSEA. This CDR3 comprises 14 residues. The CDR3 nucleotides are TGCAGCGTTGAGCCCCCCGGGACGGTGAACGAGCAGTACTTC. Translating gives CSVEPPGTVNEQYF.

This chain links TRBV6-4 with TRBJ1-1; D might be TRBD1 (6 bases). CDR3 length: 14 amino acids. V lost 0 bases, J lost 6 bases, and 11 bases lay in between. Looked up from germline, CDR1 is MRHNA and CDR2 is SNTAGT. In DNA, the CDR3 is TGTGCCAGCAGTGACTCCCCAGGGGATCCTGAAGCTTTCTTT. This encodes CASSDSPGDPEAFF.

In this sample, this clonotype turned up a few times. The V call is TRBV7-9, the J call TRBJ2-3; D might be TRBD2 (7 bases). This CDR3 has 19 residues. In germline, CDR1 is SEHNR, CDR2 FQNEAQ (reference sequence). The V end was cut by 2 bases, the J end by 2 bases, with 23 bases between. The CDR3 here is CASSLWGTGRRGLTDTQYF. The CDR3 DNA reads TGTGCCAGCAGCTTATGGGGCACCGGACGGCGGGGGCTCACAGATACGCAGTATTTT.

The V call is TRBV7-2, the J call TRBJ1-4, with D maybe TRBD1 (6 bases). Germline CDR1 reads SGHTA; CDR2 reads FQGNSA. V was clipped by 4 bases and J by 7 bases, with 10 bases between them. This CDR3 has 13 amino acids. This CDR3 reads CASSSVQGEKLFF. As DNA, the CDR3 is TGTGCCAGCAGCTCTGTACAGGGTGAAAAACTGTTTTTT. Filled out from reference TRBV7-2 and TRBJ1-4, the complete variable domain reads GAGVSQSPSNKVTEKGKDVELRCDPISGHTALYWYRQSLGQGLEFLIYFQGNSAPDKSGLPSDRFSAERTGGSVSTLTIQRTQQEDSAVYLCASSSVQGEKLFFGSGTQLSVL.

As regards this clonotype: One junction end does not reproduce the germline sequence, and a read error may be involved. The rearrangement joins TRBV4-1 to TRBJ1-1; 7 positions match TRBD1. The CDR3 runs 14 residues. The germline V gene encodes CDR1 MGHRA and CDR2 YSYEKL. This CDR3 reads CASSHQQGFPETFF. CDR3 nucleotide sequence: TGCGCCAGCAGCCACCAACAGGGGTTCCCTGAAACTTTCTTT.

The genes are TRBV3-1 and TRBJ1-4, with unresolved D. Germline V CDR1 and CDR2: LGHDT, YNNKEL (reference sequence). V was trimmed by 2 bases and J by 5 bases, leaving 3 bases between them. This CDR3 is built from 12 residues. CDR3 DNA sequence: TGTGCCAGCAGCCAAAGAAATGAAAAACTGTTTTTT. Residues: CASSQRNEKLFF. Based on the CDR3 plus reference TRBV3-1 and TRBJ1-4, the full variable domain is DTAVSQTPKYLVTQMGNDKSIKCEQNLGHDTMYWYKQDSKKFLKIMFSYNNKELIINETVPNRFSPKSPDKAHLNLHINSLELGDSAVYFCASSQRNEKLFFGSGTQLSVL.

This clonotype was observed a handful of times. This sequence joins TRBV29-1 and TRBJ1-4; D gene uncertain. The length of the CDR3 is 11 residues. The V end lost 7 bases, the J end lost 8 bases, and 11 bases lay between the germline ends. The germline CDR1 and CDR2 sequences are SQVTM and ANQGSEA. The CDR3 loop is CSAGLKEKLFF. For the CDR3, the DNA is TGCAGCGCTGGCCTAAAGGAAAAACTGTTTTTT.

This sequence joins TRBV6-1 and TRBJ2-4, with D possibly being TRBD1 (6 bases). The CDR3 covers 15 residues. V dropped 2 bases and J dropped 13 bases, with 21 bases sitting between them. Germline V gives CDR1 MNHNS, CDR2 SASEGT. CDR3 in DNA: TGTGCCAGCAGTGAAACGAGGGACACCTTGGGGGAGCAGTACTTC. This encodes CASSETRDTLGEQYF.

This clonotype was found a few times. The chain employs TRBV5-1 and TRBJ2-3; 12 nucleotides agree with TRBD2. J gave up 3 bases and V 2 bases, and 7 bases lay outside the gene matches. CDR1 and CDR2 from the germline V gene are SGHRS and YFSETQ. This CDR3 contains 17 residues. The CDR3 nucleotides read TGCGCCAGCAGCTTTAGGCTAGCGGGGGGGTCGACAGATACGCAGTATTTT. Translation: CASSFRLAGGSTDTQYF.

The rearrangement joins TRBV6-1 to TRBJ2-3; TRBD2 might be the D (5 bases). CDR3 length: 13 amino acids. The germline V gene has CDR1 MNHNS and CDR2 SASEGT. V gave up 6 bases and J gave up 0 bases, with 7 bases separating them. The CDR3: CASRDLSTDTQYF. The DNA of the CDR3 is TGTGCCAGCAGGGACTTAAGCACAGATACGCAGTATTTT.

This clonotype was counted a few times. The V gene is TRBV9, the J gene TRBJ2-7; TRBD1 is a possible D gene (6 bases). Germline V CDR1 and CDR2: SGDLS, YYNGEE. The CDR3 has 14 amino acids. Trimming shortened V by 0 bases and J by 3 bases, and 10 bases separated the two germline ends. CDR3 residues: CASSVAGQFYEQYF. The CDR3 region has the DNA TGTGCCAGCAGCGTAGCCGGACAGTTCTACGAGCAGTACTTC. Complete variable domain (other parts from reference TRBV9 and TRBJ2-7): DSGVTQTPKHLITATGQRVTLRCSPRSGDLSVYWYQQSLDQGLQFLIQYYNGEERAKGNILERFSAQQFPDLHSELNLSSLELGDSALYFCASSVAGQFYEQYFGPGTRLTVT.

The rearrangement links TRBV3-1 to TRBJ2-5; no clear D. With the DNA end fitting TRBJ2-7 better, the J assignment may be wrong. The CDR3 loop spans 13 amino acids. CDR1 LGHDT and CDR2 YNNKEL come from the germline V gene (reference sequence). For the CDR3, the DNA is TGTGCCAGCAGCCAAGTGGGGTTCTACGAGCAGTACTTC. This gives the protein CASSQVGFYEQYF.